This note documents a single T cell receptor beta chain sequence. The specificity of this receptor is unknown. One end of the junction does not line up with germline, which may come from a read error. The CDR3 starts with the cysteine, ends with the phenylalanine, and has 18 residues. The only DNA kept is the CDR3, 54 bases in frame from the first base. The germline V gene yields MDHEN for CDR1 and SYDVKM for CDR2. These data belong to a study of T cells in Graves' hyperthyroidism and ophthalmopathy (dated by TCRdb to about 2019). With respect to the entire study: Peripheral blood samples were taken at the time of initial diagnosis, prior to any treatment. A discovery cohort of 95 to 100 patients, 43 with Graves' ophthalmopathy and about 58 with stable Graves' hyperthyroidism, was used to find distinguishing TCR V-J signatures. Prospective prediction of ophthalmopathy was tested in an independent validation cohort consisting of roughly 20 hyperthyroidism patients and over 15 patients who later progressed to ophthalmopathy. The roughly 90 discovery patients were divided at random into training and test sets in a 7:3 ratio. In addition, the study compared T-cell repertoires in thyroid tissue and in blood from 6 or 7 Graves' hyperthyroidism patients. Once sampling was done, hyperthyroidism patients were given methimazole at a starting dose of 30 mg daily, whereas ophthalmopathy patients were given high-dose intravenous methylprednisolone. The paper describes TCR Vbeta CDR3 sequencing of 130 to 150 peripheral blood samples, made up of about 40 ophthalmopathy patients, some 76 hyperthyroidism patients and 17 progressor patients. Overall study results and their limits: Sample size was not statistically predetermined, and blinding of investigators to group allocation was not performed. Most expanded thyroid clonotypes (frequency above 0.001) were also detected in blood, a finding suggesting that blood repertoires may reflect thyroid immune responses. In validation, the model predicted progression to ophthalmopathy a median of 6.5 months before onset, with around 70% sensitivity and 72.22% specificity. A model built on a 13 V-J signature distinguished ophthalmopathy from stable hyperthyroidism, reaching 85% to 90% sensitivity and approximately 81% specificity in cross-validation and 80%/75% in testing.

Hyperthyroidism patients were aged 18 to 65 years and newly diagnosed, with disease duration of less than 2 months. The study excluded patients with uncontrolled infections, other autoimmune diseases, pregnancy or lactation. Clinical symptoms, serum thyroxine and TRAb, thyroid ultrasound, and orbital computed tomography formed the basis for the diagnoses. For progressor patients, blood was drawn at the first diagnosis of hyperthyroidism, before any ophthalmopathy symptoms had appeared. PBMCs were separated from about 10 ml of fresh peripheral blood using Ficoll-Paque density gradient centrifugation. Progressor patients were initially diagnosed with Graves' hyperthyroidism and developed ophthalmopathy during follow-up. Total RNA was extracted using Trizol reagent, and RNA quality was assessed on an Agilent 2100 Bioanalyzer. The TCR beta CDR3 regions were amplified from the RNA transcripts. The TCR CDR3 was subjected to a first round of RT-PCR using the HTBI primer set and the Qiagen OneStep RT-PCR kit. Libraries were constructed in a second round of multiplex PCR, after which size selection and purification were carried out. The libraries were sequenced on an Illumina HiSeq2000 using paired-end 100 bp reads. Per the authors' processing: SOAPnuke was used to process the raw data, with reads discarded if the reads contained adapters or uncalled bases, had a mean Phred below 15, or lacked an exact constant-primer or identifier match. High-quality paired reads were merged with COPE v1.2.5, and unique nucleotide sequences were defined as clonotypes. MiTCR v1.1 was used to align clonotypes to the IMGT TRBV, TRBD and TRBJ reference segments. The analysis included only V-J combinations with a frequency above 0.0001, which together covered about 99% of the repertoires. A TCS score was defined as the ratio of F50 (clonal expansion) to E x V (chaos), with BLOSUM62-based TCRdist applied between CDR3 peptides within each V-J. Welch's t-statistics and random forest reduced 514 V-J features to about 12, which were used in a naive Bayes classifier (R e1071). TCRdb reran the public reads through fastp at Q25 and MiXCR, keeping productive beta chains. Each CDR3 protein appears once, grouped with its most common genes and DNA. TCRdb, not the original authors, processed these V and J calls. The sample data list 350,000 to 450,000 distinct CDR3 sequences, and roughly 15% of these were observed just once. 34% of the sample lies in the top ten.

The V and J genes are TRBV28 and TRBJ2-2, and TRBD2 aligns with 12 junction nucleotides. The specimen sequenced was blood. This sequence was found in a woman aged 25 to 45 with Graves' hyperthyroidism that later progressed to Graves' ophthalmopathy. In nucleotide form, the sequence is TGTGCCAGCAGTACACGGACTAGCGGGACGACCAACACCGGGCAGCTGTTTTTT. This is translated as CASSTRTSGTTNTGQLFF.